The rows below give T cell receptor beta chains drawn from one sample of a study of shared clonotypes between healthy human individuals. Clones were sequenced by immunoSEQ multiplex PCR, and TCRdb holds only the in-frame ones, with some missing. This sample has around 1.9 million clones; roughly 91% occur once, and the top ten carry around 1.7%. Material for sequencing was naive CD8+ T cells from PBMCs. The receptors shown here come from a man aged 18 to 29 in good health. Some clones in this sample may be carry-over from other donors' samples. CDR3s include the opening cysteine and the closing phenylalanine or tryptophan. Fields, in order: clone size, D gene, CDR3 length, V gene, J gene, CDR3 DNA, CDR3 protein. A D gene is named only where the DNA matches it firmly. Size is omitted from some rows. Given values are once, few, many or a class for expanded clones.

clone size: -
D gene: -
CDR3 length: 16
V gene: TRBV16
J gene: TRBJ2-3
CDR3 DNA: TGTGCCAGCAGCCCCATCCGCGGGATTCGGACAGATACGCAGTATTTT
CDR3 protein: CASSPIRGIRTDTQYF

clone size: once
D gene: TRBD1
CDR3 length: 14
V gene: TRBV5-1
J gene: TRBJ2-7
CDR3 DNA: TGCGCCAGCAGCCCGGGACAGGGGGGGTACGAGCAGTACTTC
CDR3 protein: CASSPGQGGYEQYF

clone size: -
D gene: TRBD2
CDR3 length: 14
V gene: TRBV27
J gene: TRBJ2-7
CDR3 DNA: TGTGCCAGCAGTTTGCTAGCGGGAGCGGTCGAGCAGTACTTC
CDR3 protein: CASSLLAGAVEQYF

clone size: -
D gene: -
CDR3 length: 13
V gene: TRBV9
J gene: TRBJ1-1
CDR3 DNA: TGTGCCAGCAGCCTGGGGAGGGGCCCTGAAGCTTTCTTT
CDR3 protein: CASSLGRGPEAFF

clone size: once
D gene: -
CDR3 length: 14
V gene: TRBV28
J gene: TRBJ2-5
CDR3 DNA: TGTGCCAGCAGCCCAACCCCACCACAAGAGACCCAGTACTTC
CDR3 protein: CASSPTPPQETQYF

clone size: once
D gene: -
CDR3 length: 15
V gene: TRBV7-9
J gene: TRBJ1-4
CDR3 DNA: TGTGCCAGCAGCCCCCTCCCCCGGGACACTGAAAAACTGTTTTTT
CDR3 protein: CASSPLPRDTEKLFF

clone size: -
D gene: -
CDR3 length: 14
V gene: TRBV28
J gene: TRBJ1-5
CDR3 DNA: TGTGCCAGCAGTTTAGGAGCGGTTAGTGAGCCCCAGCATTTT
CDR3 protein: CASSLGAVSEPQHF

clone size: -
D gene: -
CDR3 length: 16
V gene: TRBV5-6
J gene: TRBJ2-7
CDR3 DNA: TGTGCCAGCAGCTTGACCCCAGGCCTTAATTCCTACGAGCAGTACTTC
CDR3 protein: CASSLTPGLNSYEQYF

clone size: -
D gene: TRBD2
CDR3 length: 17
V gene: TRBV28
J gene: TRBJ2-1
CDR3 DNA: TGTGCCAGCAGTTTAGATGAGTGGCGGGAGGGTCAGAATGAGCAGTTCTTC
CDR3 protein: CASSLDEWREGQNEQFF

clone size: -
D gene: -
CDR3 length: 17
V gene: TRBV14
J gene: TRBJ2-7
CDR3 DNA: TGTGCCAGCAGCCAAGATCCTCGGGTTTTAGGCCTAAGGGAGCAGTACTTC
CDR3 protein: CASSQDPRVLGLREQYF

clone size: once
D gene: -
CDR3 length: 15
V gene: TRBV6-5
J gene: TRBJ1-1
CDR3 DNA: TGTGCCAGCACTGAGAGGCCTTCTATGAACACTGAAGCTTTCTTT
CDR3 protein: CASTERPSMNTEAFF

clone size: -
D gene: TRBD2
CDR3 length: 19
V gene: TRBV9
J gene: TRBJ2-1
CDR3 DNA: TGTGCCAGCAGCGTCCCGGGACTAGCGGGAGCTTCTGCTTACAATGAGCAGTTCTTC
CDR3 protein: CASSVPGLAGASAYNEQFF

clone size: -
D gene: TRBD1
CDR3 length: 15
V gene: TRBV15
J gene: TRBJ1-2
CDR3 DNA: TGTGCCACCAGCAGGGACCGGGACAGGGTTCTCGGCTACACCTTC
CDR3 protein: CATSRDRDRVLGYTF

clone size: -
D gene: -
CDR3 length: 13
V gene: TRBV6-5
J gene: TRBJ2-2
CDR3 DNA: TGTGCCAGCAGTTACGGGGTGGCCGGGGAGCTGTTTTTT
CDR3 protein: CASSYGVAGELFF

clone size: once
D gene: TRBD2
CDR3 length: 18
V gene: TRBV7-8
J gene: TRBJ2-2
CDR3 DNA: TGTGCCAGCAGCCCGAGGATGATACTAGCGGAGAACACCGGGGAGCTGTTTTTT
CDR3 protein: CASSPRMILAENTGELFF

clone size: -
D gene: TRBD1
CDR3 length: 15
V gene: TRBV9
J gene: TRBJ1-2
CDR3 DNA: TGTGCCAGCAGCCCCCAACAGGGGGCCTATGATGGCTACACCTTC
CDR3 protein: CASSPQQGAYDGYTF

clone size: -
D gene: TRBD2
CDR3 length: 19
V gene: TRBV4-1
J gene: TRBJ2-6
CDR3 DNA: TGCGCCAGCAGCCAAGGTCCTAGCGGGAGTGATCGTCGGGCCAACGTCCTGACTTTC
CDR3 protein: CASSQGPSGSDRRANVLTF

clone size: few
D gene: -
CDR3 length: 14
V gene: TRBV27
J gene: TRBJ1-1
CDR3 DNA: TGTGCCAGCAGTTTATCGCAGGGTTGGACTGAAGCTTTCTTT
CDR3 protein: CASSLSQGWTEAFF

clone size: -
D gene: -
CDR3 length: 14
V gene: TRBV19
J gene: TRBJ2-7
CDR3 DNA: TGTGCCAGTAGCCTCGCAGTTAGATCCTACGAGCAGTACTTC
CDR3 protein: CASSLAVRSYEQYF

clone size: -
D gene: TRBD1
CDR3 length: 13
V gene: TRBV15
J gene: TRBJ2-7
CDR3 DNA: TGTGCCACCGGACAGGGTTGGTCCTACGAGCAGTACTTC
CDR3 protein: CATGQGWSYEQYF

clone size: -
D gene: TRBD2
CDR3 length: 14
V gene: TRBV27
J gene: TRBJ2-1
CDR3 DNA: TGTGCCACCGGGACTAGCGGTCGGGTCCATGAGCAGTTCTTC
CDR3 protein: CATGTSGRVHEQFF

clone size: -
D gene: -
CDR3 length: 14
V gene: TRBV19
J gene: TRBJ2-2
CDR3 DNA: TGTGCCAGTAGTACCGACCTAGAGACCGGGGAGCTGTTTTTT
CDR3 protein: CASSTDLETGELFF